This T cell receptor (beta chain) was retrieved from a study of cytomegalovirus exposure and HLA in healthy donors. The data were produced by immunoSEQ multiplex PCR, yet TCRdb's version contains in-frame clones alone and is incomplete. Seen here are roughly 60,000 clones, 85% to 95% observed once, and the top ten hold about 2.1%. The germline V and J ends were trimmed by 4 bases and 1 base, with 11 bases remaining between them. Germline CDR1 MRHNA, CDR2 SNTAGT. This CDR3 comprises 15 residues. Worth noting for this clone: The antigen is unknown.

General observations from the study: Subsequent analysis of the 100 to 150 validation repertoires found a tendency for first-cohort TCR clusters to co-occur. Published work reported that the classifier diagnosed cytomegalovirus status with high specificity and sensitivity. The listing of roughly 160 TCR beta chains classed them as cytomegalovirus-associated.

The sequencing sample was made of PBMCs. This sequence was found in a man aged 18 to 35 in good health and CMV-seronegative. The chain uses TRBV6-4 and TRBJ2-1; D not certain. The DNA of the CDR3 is TGTGCCAGCAGTGTGTTAGCCGAATCCTACAATGAGCAGTTCTTC. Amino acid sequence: CASSVLAESYNEQFF.